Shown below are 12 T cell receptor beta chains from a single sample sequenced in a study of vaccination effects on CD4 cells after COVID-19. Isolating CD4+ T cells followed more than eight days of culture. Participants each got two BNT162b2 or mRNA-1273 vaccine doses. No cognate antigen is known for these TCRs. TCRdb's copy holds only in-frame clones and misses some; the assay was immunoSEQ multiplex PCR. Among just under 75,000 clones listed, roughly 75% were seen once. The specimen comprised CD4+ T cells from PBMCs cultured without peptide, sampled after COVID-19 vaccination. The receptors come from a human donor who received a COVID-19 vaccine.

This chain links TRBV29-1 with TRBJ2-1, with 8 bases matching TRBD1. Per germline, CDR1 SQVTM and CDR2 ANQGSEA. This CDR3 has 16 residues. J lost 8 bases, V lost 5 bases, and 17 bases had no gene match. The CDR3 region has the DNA TGCAGCGTTCGGGATTGGACAGGGCAAAGTGGCGATGAGCAGTTCTTC. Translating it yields CSVRDWTGQSGDEQFF.

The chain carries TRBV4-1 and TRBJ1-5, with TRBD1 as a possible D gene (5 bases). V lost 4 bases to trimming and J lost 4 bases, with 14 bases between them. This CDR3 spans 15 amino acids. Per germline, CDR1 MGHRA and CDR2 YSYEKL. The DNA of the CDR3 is TGCGCCAGCAGCCGGGACCCCTCGGAGAATCAGCCCCAGCATTTT. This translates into CASSRDPSENQPQHF.

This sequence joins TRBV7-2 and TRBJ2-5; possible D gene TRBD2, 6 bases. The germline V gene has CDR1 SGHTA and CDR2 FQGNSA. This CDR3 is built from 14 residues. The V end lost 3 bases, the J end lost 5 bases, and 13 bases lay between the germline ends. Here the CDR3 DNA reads TGTGCCAGCAGCTTTGGCGGGGCCTGGGAGACCCAGTACTTC. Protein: CASSFGGAWETQYF.

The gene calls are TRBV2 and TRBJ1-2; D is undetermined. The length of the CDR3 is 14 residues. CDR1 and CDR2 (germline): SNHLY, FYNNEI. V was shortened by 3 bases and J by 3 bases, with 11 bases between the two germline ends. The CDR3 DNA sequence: TGTGCCAGCAGTGAGGCGGGGATCGACTATGGCTACACCTTC. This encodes CASSEAGIDYGYTF.

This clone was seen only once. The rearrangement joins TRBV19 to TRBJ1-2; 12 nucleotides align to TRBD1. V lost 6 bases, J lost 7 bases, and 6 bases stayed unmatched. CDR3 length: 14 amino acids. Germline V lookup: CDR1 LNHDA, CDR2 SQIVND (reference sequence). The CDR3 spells CASRGTGGAGGYTF. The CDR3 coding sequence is TGTGCCAGTAGAGGGACAGGGGGCGCGGGTGGCTACACCTTC.

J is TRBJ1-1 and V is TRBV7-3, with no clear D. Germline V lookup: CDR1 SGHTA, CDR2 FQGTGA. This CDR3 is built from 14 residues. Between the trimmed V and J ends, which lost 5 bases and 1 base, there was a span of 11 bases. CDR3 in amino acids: CASSPDRGNTEAFF. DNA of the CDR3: TGTGCCAGCAGCCCCGATAGAGGGAACACTGAAGCTTTCTTT.

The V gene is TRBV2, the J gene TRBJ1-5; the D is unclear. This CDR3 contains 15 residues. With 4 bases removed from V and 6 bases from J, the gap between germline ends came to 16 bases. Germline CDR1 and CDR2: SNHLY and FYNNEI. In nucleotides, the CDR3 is TGTGCCAGCAGTGTACATAGCGGAGGGTTTCAGCCCCAGCATTTT. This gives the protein CASSVHSGGFQPQHF. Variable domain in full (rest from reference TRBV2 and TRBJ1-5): EPEVTQTPSHQVTQMGQEVILRCVPISNHLYFYWYRQILGQKVEFLVSFYNNEISEKSEIFDDQFSVERPDGSNFTLKIRSTKLEDSAMYFCASSVHSGGFQPQHFGDGTRLSIL.

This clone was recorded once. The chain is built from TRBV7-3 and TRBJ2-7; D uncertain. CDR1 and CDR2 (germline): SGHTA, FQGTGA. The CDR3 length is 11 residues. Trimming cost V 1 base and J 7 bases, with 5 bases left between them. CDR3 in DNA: TGTGCCAGCAGCTTAATGGGGGAGCAGTACGTC. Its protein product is CASSLMGEQYV.

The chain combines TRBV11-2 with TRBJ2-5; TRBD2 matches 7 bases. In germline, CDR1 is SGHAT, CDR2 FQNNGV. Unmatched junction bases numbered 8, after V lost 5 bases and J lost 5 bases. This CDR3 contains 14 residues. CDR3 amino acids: CASSRGEDRETQYF. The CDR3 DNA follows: TGTGCCAGCAGCCGGGGGGAGGATAGGGAGACCCAGTACTTC.

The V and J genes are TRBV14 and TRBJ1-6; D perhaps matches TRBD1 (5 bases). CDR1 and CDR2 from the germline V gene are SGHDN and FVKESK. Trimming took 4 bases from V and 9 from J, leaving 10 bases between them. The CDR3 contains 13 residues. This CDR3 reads CASSLGGVSPLHF. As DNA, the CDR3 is TGTGCCAGCAGCCTGGGAGGGGTTTCACCCCTCCACTTT.

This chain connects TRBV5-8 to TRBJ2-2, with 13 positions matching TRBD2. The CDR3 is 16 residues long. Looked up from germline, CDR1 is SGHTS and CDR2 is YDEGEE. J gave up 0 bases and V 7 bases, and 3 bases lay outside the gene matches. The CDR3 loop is CASGGLAGSNTGELFF. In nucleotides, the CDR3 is TGTGCCAGCGGGGGACTAGCGGGATCGAACACCGGGGAGCTGTTTTTT.

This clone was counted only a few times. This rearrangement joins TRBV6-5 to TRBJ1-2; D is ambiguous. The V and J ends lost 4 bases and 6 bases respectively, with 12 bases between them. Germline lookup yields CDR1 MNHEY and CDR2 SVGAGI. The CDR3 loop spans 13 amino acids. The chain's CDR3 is CASSSGPSNGYTF. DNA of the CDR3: TGTGCCAGCAGTTCCGGGCCCTCGAATGGCTACACCTTC.